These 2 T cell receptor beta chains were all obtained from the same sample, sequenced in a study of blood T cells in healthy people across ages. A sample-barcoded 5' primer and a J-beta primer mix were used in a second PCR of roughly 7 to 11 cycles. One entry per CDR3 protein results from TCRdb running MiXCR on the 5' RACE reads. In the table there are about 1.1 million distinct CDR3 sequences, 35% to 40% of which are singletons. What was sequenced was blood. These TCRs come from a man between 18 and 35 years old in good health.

The CDR3 bases are TGTGCCACCACCACCTCCAGACTACTGAACACTGAAGCTTTCTTT. Encoded protein: CATTTSRLLNTEAFF. The rearrangement links TRBV2 to TRBJ1-1; unclear D gene. The germline CDR1 and CDR2 sequences are SNHLY and FYNNEI. The CDR3 is made up of 15 amino acids. Trimming removed 10 bases at V and 0 bases at J, with 18 bases between.

The CDR3 loop reads CASGEPAGIEKLFF. The CDR3 DNA follows: TGTGCCAGCGGGGAGCCGGCAGGGATCGAAAAACTGTTTTTT. The rearrangement joins TRBV6-5 to TRBJ1-4; weak D call: TRBD1 (5 bases). Germline values: CDR1 MNHEY, CDR2 SVGAGI. Trimming pared 8 bases from V and 8 bases from J, leaving 18 bases between. The length of the CDR3 is 14 residues.